This T cell receptor beta chain stems from a study of blood T cell repertoires in COVID-19. Trimming left V 4 bases short and J 2 bases short, with 24 bases between. The CDR3 runs to 18 residues. Looked up from germline, CDR1 is MNHNS and CDR2 is SASEGT. Assay: immunoSEQ multiplex PCR; the TCRdb copy retains only in-frame clones and omits some. The repertoire holds roughly 150,000 clones, with around 88% as singletons. J is TRBJ2-7 and V is TRBV6-1; D perhaps matches TRBD2 (6 bases). The clonotype comes from a human donor in a cohort sampled during active COVID-19. The source material was peripheral blood. This chain's CDR3 is CASSGGSGLPRGTYEQYF. The CDR3 bases are TGTGCCAGCAGTGGGGGATCGGGACTCCCCCGGGGCACCTACGAGCAGTACTTC.